What follows are 18 T cell receptor beta chains derived from one specimen sequenced in a study of glioma-infiltrating T cells after dendritic cell vaccination. Assay: immunoSEQ multiplex PCR; the TCRdb copy retains only in-frame clones and omits some. The sample comprises tens of thousands of clones, 90% of which are singletons, and 2.2% rests with the top ten. This specimen consisted of blood, obtained before dendritic cell vaccination. These receptor sequences come from a human donor with glioblastoma.

The J gene is TRBJ2-2, the V gene TRBV7-7, with D possibly TRBD1 on 5 matching bases. The CDR3 extends over 16 amino acids. Germline V gene sequence: CDR1 SSHAT, CDR2 FNYEAQ (reference sequence). With 5 bases removed from V and 4 bases from J, the gap between germline ends came to 17 bases. CDR3: CASSPKQGHPTGELFF. The CDR3 DNA reads as TGTGCCAGCAGCCCTAAGCAGGGCCACCCCACCGGGGAGCTGTTTTTT.

The chain uses TRBV5-5 and TRBJ1-3; 9 bases map to TRBD1. This CDR3 comprises 15 residues. Germline V lookup: CDR1 SGHKS, CDR2 YYEKEE (reference sequence). J gave up 3 bases and V 5 bases, and 6 bases lay outside the gene matches. The CDR3 region is CASSRDRVFGNTIYF. CDR3 sequence (DNA): TGTGCCAGCAGTAGGGACAGGGTCTTTGGAAACACCATATATTTT.

The chain combines TRBV11-2 with TRBJ1-6; a weak D match, TRBD1 (6 bases). Trimming removed 6 bases at V and 7 bases at J, with 10 bases between. CDR1 and CDR2 from the germline V gene are SGHAT and FQNNGV. The CDR3 sequence is 13 residues long. This CDR3 reads CASRWTDNSPLHF. The CDR3 DNA is TGTGCCAGCAGATGGACAGACAATTCACCCCTCCACTTT.

V usage is TRBV6-5 and J usage is TRBJ2-5; D is unclear. V dropped 0 bases and J dropped 4 bases, with 6 bases sitting between them. This CDR3 comprises 13 residues. The germline gives CDR1 MNHEY, CDR2 SVGAGI. The CDR3 nucleotides read TGTGCCAGCAGTTACTCGAGTGGAGAGACCCAGTACTTC. Protein sequence: CASSYSSGETQYF.

The chain links TRBV6-1 to TRBJ1-1; D unresolved. Germline values: CDR1 MNHNS, CDR2 SASEGT. CDR3 length: 12 residues. V was trimmed by 2 bases and J by 8 bases, leaving 9 bases between them. CDR3 protein: CASSERRTEAFF. The CDR3 coding sequence is TGTGCCAGCAGTGAAAGGAGGACGGAAGCTTTCTTT.

The chain combines TRBV5-4 with TRBJ2-5; TRBD2 matches at 7 bases. CDR1 is SGHNT and CDR2 is YYREEE in the germline V gene (reference sequence). This CDR3 has 16 residues. With V trimmed by 0 bases and J by 5 bases, 10 bases remained unmatched. The CDR3 here is CASSLGRGGVLETQYF. In DNA form, the CDR3 reads TGTGCCAGCAGCTTGGGTCGGGGAGGGGTATTGGAGACCCAGTACTTC.

The chain recombines TRBV6-1 with TRBJ1-2; no clear D. This CDR3 has 15 amino acids. Germline V gives CDR1 MNHNS, CDR2 SASEGT. Trimming cost V 3 bases and J 4 bases, with 15 bases left between them. CDR3 nucleotide sequence: TGTGCCAGCAGTGATTTGTATGGGAGTAGCTATGGCTACACCTTC. It yields the protein CASSDLYGSSYGYTF.

The chain recombines TRBV5-1 with TRBJ2-1, with 10 nucleotides matching TRBD1. Germline V gene sequence: CDR1 SGHRS, CDR2 YFSETQ. The V and J ends lost 4 bases and 7 bases, in that order; junction bases with no gene match: 8. CDR3 length: 15 amino acids. In DNA, the CDR3 is TGCGCCAGCAGCCCTACGACAGGGGGCCTTAATGAGCAGTTCTTC. This codes for CASSPTTGGLNEQFF.

The chain uses TRBV7-2 and TRBJ1-4; D might be TRBD1 (6 bases). V lost 6 bases to trimming and J lost 0 bases, with 11 bases between them. Germline CDR1 SGHTA, CDR2 FQGNSA. The CDR3 extends over 15 amino acids. The CDR3 loop reads CASRLGQSTNEKLFF. CDR3 coding DNA: TGTGCCAGCAGACTTGGACAGTCAACTAATGAAAAACTGTTTTTT.

To note about this clone: The germline gene is not matched at one end of the junction; a read error may be the cause. This sample includes further DNA sequences coding for the same CDR3. The V gene is TRBV7-6, the J gene TRBJ1-6; possibly TRBD1 for D (6 bases). In germline, CDR1 is SGHVS, CDR2 FNYEAQ. The CDR3 covers 15 residues. For the CDR3, the DNA is TGTGCCAGCAGCTTAGGTAGGACAGATAATTCCCCCCTCCACTTT. Residues: CASSLGRTDNSPLHF.

CDR3 residues: CASSLDRAGGRETQYF. DNA for the CDR3: TGTGCCAGCAGCTTAGACCGAGCGGGGGGGCGGGAGACCCAGTACTTC. This chain links TRBV11-2 with TRBJ2-5; 10 bases map to TRBD2. Germline loops: CDR1 SGHAT, CDR2 FQNNGV. This CDR3 contains 16 residues. Unmatched junction bases numbered 6, after V lost 0 bases and J lost 5 bases.

CDR3 bases: TGTGCCAGTAGTGTAAAAACAGGGGGCGTCTACGTTGTTCACACTGAAGCTTTCTTT. Translated, it gives CASSVKTGGVYVVHTEAFF. The chain links TRBV19 to TRBJ1-1; 9 positions match TRBD1. The CDR3 extends over 19 amino acids. Germline CDR1 LNHDA, CDR2 SQIVND (reference sequence). V lost 5 bases and J lost 3; bases outside the gene matches: 19.

V gene TRBV29-1 combines with J gene TRBJ2-1; 9 bases are shared with TRBD2. Germline trimming cut 3 bases from V and 3 bases from J; bases unmatched to any gene: 6. CDR1 is SQVTM, CDR2 ANQGSEA, per germline. The CDR3 is made up of 15 amino acids. The DNA of the CDR3 is TGCAGCGTTGAGGGGACTAGCAGTAACTACAATGAGCAGTTCTTC. This translates into CSVEGTSSNYNEQFF.

V usage is TRBV27 and J usage is TRBJ1-3, with D possibly matching TRBD1 (5 bases). V lost 8 bases and J 2 bases, leaving 13 bases between the germline ends. The germline CDR1 and CDR2 sequences are MNHEY and SMNVEV (reference sequence). This CDR3 is built from 14 residues. CDR3 DNA: TGTGCCAGCTCCCTGGGAGGGGCTGGAAACACCATATATTTT. It translates to CASSLGGAGNTIYF.

This clone was counted a few times. The chain carries TRBV7-8 and TRBJ2-7; 7 bases line up with TRBD2. Germline CDR1 SGHVS, CDR2 FQNEAQ. This CDR3 region has 15 residues. Trimming took 1 base from V and 0 from J; bases not matched to a gene: 3. The CDR3 region has the DNA TGTGCCAGCAGCTTAGGGCGGACTAGCTCCTACGAGCAGTACTTC. The encoded protein is CASSLGRTSSYEQYF.

J is TRBJ2-1 and V is TRBV10-3, with TRBD2 identical over 8 bases. The V segment lost 6 bases and the J segment 5 bases; nucleotides outside the gene matches: 3. The germline CDR1 and CDR2 sequences are ENHRY and SYGVKD. There are 13 residues in the CDR3. The CDR3 loop is CAISSGGNNEQFF. The CDR3 region has the DNA TGTGCCATCAGCAGCGGGGGAAACAATGAGCAGTTCTTC.

The chain is built from TRBV7-9 and TRBJ1-2, with D hard to call. The V and J ends lost 1 base and 4 bases respectively, with 10 bases between them. The CDR3 runs 14 residues. CDR1 is SEHNR, CDR2 FQNEAQ, per germline (reference sequence). The CDR3 bases are TGTGCCAGCAGCTTAGAATTCGGTACCTATGGCTACACCTTC. Residues: CASSLEFGTYGYTF.

The chain couples TRBV7-9 to TRBJ1-4; possible D gene TRBD1, 5 bases. CDR1 and CDR2 (germline): SEHNR, FQNEAQ (reference sequence). With 0 bases removed from V and 6 bases from J, the gap between germline ends came to 11 bases. The CDR3 sequence is 15 residues long. The CDR3 DNA reads TGTGCCAGCAGCTTAGCCGAGACAGTCGATGAAAAACTGTTTTTT. It encodes CASSLAETVDEKLFF.